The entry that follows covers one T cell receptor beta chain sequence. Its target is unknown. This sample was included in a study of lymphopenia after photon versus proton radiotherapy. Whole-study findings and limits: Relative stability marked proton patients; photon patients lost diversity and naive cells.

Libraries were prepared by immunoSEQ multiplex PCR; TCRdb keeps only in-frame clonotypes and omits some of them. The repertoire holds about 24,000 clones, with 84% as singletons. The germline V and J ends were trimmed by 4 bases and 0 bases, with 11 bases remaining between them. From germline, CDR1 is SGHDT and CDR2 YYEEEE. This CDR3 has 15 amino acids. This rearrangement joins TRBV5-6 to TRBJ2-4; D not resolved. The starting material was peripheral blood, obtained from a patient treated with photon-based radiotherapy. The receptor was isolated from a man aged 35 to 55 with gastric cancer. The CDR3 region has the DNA TGTGCCAGCAGCATTCAAGTAGTAGCCAAAAACATTCAGTACTTC. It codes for CASSIQVVAKNIQYF.